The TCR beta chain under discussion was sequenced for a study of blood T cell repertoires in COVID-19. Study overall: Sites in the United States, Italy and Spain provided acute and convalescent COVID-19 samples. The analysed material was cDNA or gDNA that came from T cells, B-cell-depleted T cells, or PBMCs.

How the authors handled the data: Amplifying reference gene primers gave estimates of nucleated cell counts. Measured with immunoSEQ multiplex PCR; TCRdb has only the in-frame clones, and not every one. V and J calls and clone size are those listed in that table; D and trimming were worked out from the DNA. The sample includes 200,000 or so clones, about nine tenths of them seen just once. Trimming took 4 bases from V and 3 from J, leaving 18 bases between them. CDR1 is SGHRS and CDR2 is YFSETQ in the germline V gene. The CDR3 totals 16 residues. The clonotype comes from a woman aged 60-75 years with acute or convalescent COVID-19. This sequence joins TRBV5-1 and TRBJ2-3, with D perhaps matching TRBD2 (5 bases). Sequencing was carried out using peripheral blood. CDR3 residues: CASSPGLLLLTDTQYF. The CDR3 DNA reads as TGCGCCAGCAGCCCCGGACTGCTCCTCCTGACAGATACGCAGTATTTT.